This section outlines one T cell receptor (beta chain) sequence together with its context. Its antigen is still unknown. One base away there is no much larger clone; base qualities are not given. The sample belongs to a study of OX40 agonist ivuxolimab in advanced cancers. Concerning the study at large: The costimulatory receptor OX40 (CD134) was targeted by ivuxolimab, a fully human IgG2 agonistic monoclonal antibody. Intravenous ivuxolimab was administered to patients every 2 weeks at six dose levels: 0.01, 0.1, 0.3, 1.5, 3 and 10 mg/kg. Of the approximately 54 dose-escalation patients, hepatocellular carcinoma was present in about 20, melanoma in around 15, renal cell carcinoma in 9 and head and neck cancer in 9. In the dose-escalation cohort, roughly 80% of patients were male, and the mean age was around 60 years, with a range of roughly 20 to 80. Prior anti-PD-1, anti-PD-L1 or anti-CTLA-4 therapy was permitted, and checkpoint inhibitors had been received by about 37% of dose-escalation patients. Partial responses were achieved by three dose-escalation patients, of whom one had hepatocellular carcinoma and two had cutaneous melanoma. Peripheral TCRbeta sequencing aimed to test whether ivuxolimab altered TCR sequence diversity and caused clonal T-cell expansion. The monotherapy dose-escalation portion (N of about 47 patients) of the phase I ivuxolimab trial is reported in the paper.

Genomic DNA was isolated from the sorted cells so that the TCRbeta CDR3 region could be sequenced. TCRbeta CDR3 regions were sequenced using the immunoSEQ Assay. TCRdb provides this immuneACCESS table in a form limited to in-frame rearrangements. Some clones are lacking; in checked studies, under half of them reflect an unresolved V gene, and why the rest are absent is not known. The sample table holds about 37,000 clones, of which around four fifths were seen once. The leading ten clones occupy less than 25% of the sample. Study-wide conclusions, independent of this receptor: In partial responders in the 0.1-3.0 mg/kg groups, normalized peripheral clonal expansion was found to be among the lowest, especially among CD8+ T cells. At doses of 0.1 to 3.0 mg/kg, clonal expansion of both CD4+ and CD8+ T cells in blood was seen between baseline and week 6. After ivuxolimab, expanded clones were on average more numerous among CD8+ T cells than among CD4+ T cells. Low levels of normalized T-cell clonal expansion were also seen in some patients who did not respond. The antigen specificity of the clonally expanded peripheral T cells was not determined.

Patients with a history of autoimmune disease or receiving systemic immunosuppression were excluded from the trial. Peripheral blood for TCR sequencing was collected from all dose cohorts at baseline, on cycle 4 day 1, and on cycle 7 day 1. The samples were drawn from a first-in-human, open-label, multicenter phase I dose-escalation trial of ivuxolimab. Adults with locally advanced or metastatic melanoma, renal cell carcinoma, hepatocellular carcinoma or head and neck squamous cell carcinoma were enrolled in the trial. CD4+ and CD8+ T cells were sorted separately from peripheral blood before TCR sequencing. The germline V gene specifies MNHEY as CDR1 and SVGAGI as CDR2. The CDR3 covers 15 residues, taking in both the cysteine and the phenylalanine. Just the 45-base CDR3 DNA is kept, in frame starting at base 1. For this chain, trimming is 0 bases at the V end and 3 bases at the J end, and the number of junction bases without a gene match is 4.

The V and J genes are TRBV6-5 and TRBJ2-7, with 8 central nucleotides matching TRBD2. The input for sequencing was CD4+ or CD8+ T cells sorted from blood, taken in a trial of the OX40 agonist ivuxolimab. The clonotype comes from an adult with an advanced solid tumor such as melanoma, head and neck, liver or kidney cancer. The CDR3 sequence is CASSYSSGNHYEQYF. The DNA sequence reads TGTGCCAGCAGTTACTCTAGCGGGAACCACTACGAGCAGTACTTC.